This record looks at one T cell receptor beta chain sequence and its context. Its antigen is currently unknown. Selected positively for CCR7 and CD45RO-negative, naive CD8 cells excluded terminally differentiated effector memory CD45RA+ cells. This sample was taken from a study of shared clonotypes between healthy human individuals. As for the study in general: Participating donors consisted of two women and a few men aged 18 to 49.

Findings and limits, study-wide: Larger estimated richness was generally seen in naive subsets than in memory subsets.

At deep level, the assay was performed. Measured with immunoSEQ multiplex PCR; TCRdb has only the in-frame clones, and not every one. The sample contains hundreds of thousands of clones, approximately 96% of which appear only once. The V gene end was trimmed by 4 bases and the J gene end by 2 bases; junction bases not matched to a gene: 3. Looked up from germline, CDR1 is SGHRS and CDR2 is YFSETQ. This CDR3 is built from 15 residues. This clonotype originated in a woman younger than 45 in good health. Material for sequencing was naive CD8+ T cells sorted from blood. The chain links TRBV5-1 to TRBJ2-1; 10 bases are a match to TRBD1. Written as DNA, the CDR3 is TGCGCCAGCAGCACCGGACAGGGGGCCTACAATGAGCAGTTCTTC. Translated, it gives CASSTGQGAYNEQFF. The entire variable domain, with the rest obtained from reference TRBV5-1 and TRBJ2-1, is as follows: KAGVTQTPRYLIKTRGQQVTLSCSPISGHRSVSWYQQTPGQGLQFLFEYFSETQRNKGNFPGRFSGRQFSNSRSEMNVSTLELGDSALYLCASSTGQGAYNEQFFGPGTRLTVL.